This passage covers 26 T cell receptor beta chains from one sample sequenced in a study of beta chain features in type 1 diabetes. What was sequenced were expressed TCRB transcripts, since all of the isolated RNA had been reverse transcribed. Repertoires were generated with immunoSEQ multiplex PCR, while TCRdb's copy carries only in-frame clones and drops some. The sample lists roughly 250,000 clones; 68% were seen once. Sequencing was performed on naive CD4+ T cells from blood. These receptors came from a man aged 25-40 years in good health.

The V and J genes are TRBV7-2 and TRBJ1-1, with no clear D. Germline CDR1 SGHTA, CDR2 FQGNSA. This CDR3 has 14 residues. Trimming cost V 5 bases and J 1 base, with 11 bases left between them. This chain's CDR3 is CASSAESGNTEAFF. In DNA form, the CDR3 reads TGTGCCAGCAGCGCAGAATCGGGGAACACTGAAGCTTTCTTT.

The chain joins TRBV5-1 to TRBJ2-5; TRBD2 matches 9 bases. This CDR3 contains 15 residues. V gave up 0 bases and J gave up 2 bases; unmatched junction bases: 2. Germline lookup yields CDR1 SGHRS and CDR2 YFSETQ. CDR3 sequence (DNA): TGCGCCAGCAGCTTGGTTCTAGCGGGGCAAGAGACCCAGTACTTC. Its protein product is CASSLVLAGQETQYF.

The chain carries TRBV7-2 and TRBJ1-1, with no clear D. V lost 6 bases to trimming and J lost 6 bases, with 11 bases between them. Germline V gene data show CDR1 as SGHTA and CDR2 as FQGNSA. The CDR3 is 12 amino acids. CDR3 amino acids: CASRPPRAEAFF. CDR3 sequence (DNA): TGTGCCAGCAGGCCTCCCCGGGCTGAAGCTTTCTTT.

This clone was found a few times. The chain employs TRBV7-8 and TRBJ2-5; possible D gene TRBD2, 5 bases. Germline V gives CDR1 SGHVS, CDR2 FQNEAQ. Deletions cut 5 bases from V and 5 bases from J, with 18 bases between. The CDR3 has 15 amino acids. The CDR3 protein is CASSPQEGDRETQYF. Written as DNA, the CDR3 is TGTGCCAGCAGCCCACAAGAGGGTGACCGTGAGACCCAGTACTTC.

The gene calls are TRBV30 and TRBJ1-3, with D possibly being TRBD1 (6 bases). The V end was cut by 0 bases, the J end by 6 bases, with 12 bases between. The CDR3 consists of 14 residues. Germline loops: CDR1 GTSNPN, CDR2 SVGIG (reference sequence). CDR3 coding DNA: TGTGCCTGGAGTGTACGGGACATCCAAAACACCATATATTTT. Its translation: CAWSVRDIQNTIYF.

To note about this clone: Compared with germline, one end of the junction differs, possibly owing to a read error. This chain links TRBV5-1 with TRBJ2-2, with a possible D match to TRBD2 (6 bases). CDR1 is SGHRS, CDR2 YFSETQ, per germline. The CDR3 spans 16 residues. The CDR3 DNA reads TGCGCCAGCACCTTGGAGGGTGACGCGAACACCGGGGAGCTGTTTTTT. Protein sequence: CASTLEGDANTGELFF. Full variable domain (remainder filled in from reference TRBV5-1 and TRBJ2-2): KAGVTQTPRYLIKTRGQQVTLSCSPISGHRSVSWYQQTPGQGLQFLFEYFSETQRNKGNFPGRFSGRQFSNSRSEMNVSTLELGDSALYLCASTLEGDANTGELFFGEGSRLTVL.

The chain recombines TRBV18 with TRBJ2-7, with D unresolved. Germline values: CDR1 KGHSH, CDR2 LQKENI. CDR3 length: 12 residues. Trimming removed 3 bases at V and 0 bases at J, with 3 bases between. The CDR3 protein is CASSPTSYEQYF. The CDR3 DNA reads TGTGCCAGCTCACCGACCTCCTACGAGCAGTACTTC.

This sequence joins TRBV4-1 and TRBJ1-4; D ambiguous. The CDR3 is 13 residues long. Trimming pared 2 bases from V and 7 bases from J, leaving 8 bases between. The V gene's germline CDR1 is MGHRA and CDR2 YSYEKL. As DNA, the CDR3 is TGCGCCAGCAGCCAACTTCTAACTGAAAAACTGTTTTTT. Amino acids: CASSQLLTEKLFF.

This clone was counted between two and nine times. The rearrangement uses TRBV5-1 and TRBJ2-3, with D uncertain. The CDR3 spans 14 residues. In germline, CDR1 is SGHRS, CDR2 YFSETQ. Trimming shortened V by 3 bases and J by 4 bases, and 12 bases separated the two germline ends. The CDR3 region is CASSSNLPPDTQYF. DNA for the CDR3: TGCGCCAGCAGCTCGAATTTGCCGCCAGATACGCAGTATTTT.

This clone was detected only a few times. The chain has TRBV10-3 and TRBJ2-5, with D possibly being TRBD2 (6 bases). The V end lost 1 base, the J end lost 2 bases, and 8 bases lay between the germline ends. The CDR3 has 14 amino acids. Germline V CDR1 and CDR2: ENHRY, SYGVKD. The CDR3 reads CAISEFRGQETQYF. The CDR3 DNA is TGTGCCATCAGTGAGTTTCGGGGGCAAGAGACCCAGTACTTC.

This clone was found a few times. The chain joins TRBV29-1 to TRBJ1-5, with D unresolved. V was trimmed by 4 bases and J by 1 base, leaving 5 bases between them. The germline CDR1 and CDR2 sequences are SQVTM and ANQGSEA. The CDR3 has 12 amino acids. In DNA, the CDR3 is TGCAGCGTTGTACAGAGCAATCAGCCCCAGCATTTT. Amino acids: CSVVQSNQPQHF.

This clone has a single count. The V gene is TRBV20-1, the J gene TRBJ1-1; D is ambiguous. Germline V CDR1 and CDR2: DFQATT, SNEGSKA (reference sequence). The CDR3 extends over 11 amino acids. The ends were cut back, 3 bases at V and 1 base at J, with 3 bases in the middle. CDR3 bases: TGCAGTGCTAGGCAGAACACTGAAGCTTTCTTT. It yields the protein CSARQNTEAFF.

The chain has TRBV2 and TRBJ2-1; 8 nucleotides agree with TRBD2. Trimming removed 6 bases from V and 7 bases from J; junction bases left unmatched: 11. Germline assignment: CDR1 SNHLY and CDR2 FYNNEI. CDR3 length equals 15 residues. CDR3 region: CASRVEREYENEQFF. CDR3 nucleotide sequence: TGTGCCAGCAGGGTTGAGCGGGAGTACGAGAATGAGCAGTTCTTC.

The chain recombines TRBV30 with TRBJ2-3; 8 nucleotides line up with TRBD1. Germline values: CDR1 GTSNPN, CDR2 SVGIG (reference sequence). The CDR3 has 15 residues. V lost 0 bases and J lost 5; bases outside the gene matches: 7. The CDR3, as DNA: TGTGCCTGGAGTGTACTAGGACAGGGCGGAGATACGCAGTATTTT. Amino acids: CAWSVLGQGGDTQYF. The whole variable domain, remainder taken from reference TRBV30 and TRBJ2-3, is SQTIHQWPATLVQPVGSPLSLECTVEGTSNPNLYWYRQAAGRGLQLLFYSVGIGQISSEVPQNLSASRPQDRQFILSSKKLLLSDSGFYLCAWSVLGQGGDTQYFGPGTRLTVL.

The chain has TRBV5-1 and TRBJ2-1; D is undetermined. This CDR3 region has 16 residues. CDR1 is SGHRS and CDR2 is YFSETQ in the germline V gene. Trimming left V 0 bases short and J 0 bases short, with 10 bases between. The CDR3 is CASSLAVVSSYNEQFF. CDR3 in DNA: TGCGCCAGCAGCTTGGCCGTAGTTAGCTCCTACAATGAGCAGTTCTTC.

This chain uses TRBV7-9 with TRBJ2-5, with a possible D match to TRBD1 (6 bases). CDR3 length: 14 amino acids. Per the germline V gene, CDR1 is SEHNR and CDR2 is FQNEAQ (reference sequence). Trimming took off 3 bases at V and 7 bases at J, with 15 bases between the two ends. The CDR3, as DNA: TGTGCCAGCAGCTTGCTCAGGGGCGAGGGGACCCAGTACTTC. It translates to CASSLLRGEGTQYF.

The chain carries TRBV9 and TRBJ1-1, with D possibly matching TRBD1 (5 bases). This CDR3 is built from 15 residues. Germline V gives CDR1 SGDLS, CDR2 YYNGEE. Between the trimmed V and J ends, which lost 0 bases and 0 bases, there was a span of 9 bases. The CDR3 DNA follows: TGTGCCAGCAGCGTAGGGGGACGGATGAACACTGAAGCTTTCTTT. It codes for CASSVGGRMNTEAFF. Complete variable domain (other parts from reference TRBV9 and TRBJ1-1): DSGVTQTPKHLITATGQRVTLRCSPRSGDLSVYWYQQSLDQGLQFLIQYYNGEERAKGNILERFSAQQFPDLHSELNLSSLELGDSALYFCASSVGGRMNTEAFFGQGTRLTVV.

V is TRBV4-3 and J is TRBJ2-3; 9 bases fit TRBD2. Per the germline V gene, CDR1 is LGHNA and CDR2 is YSLEER. This CDR3 has 18 amino acids. The ends lost 0 bases at V and 3 bases at J; junction bases unmatched: 10. The CDR3 nucleotides are TGCGCCAGCAGCCAAGATCGTCGGGGCGGGAGGGCAACAGATACGCAGTATTTT. It encodes CASSQDRRGGRATDTQYF.

V and J are TRBV10-3 and TRBJ2-7, with D possibly called TRBD1 or TRBD2 (6 bases each). V lost 4 bases to trimming and J lost 5 bases, with 15 bases between them. Germline-derived CDR1 and CDR2 are ENHRY and SYGVKD. The CDR3 has 14 amino acids. CDR3 amino acids: CAISAGAGDHEQYF. The CDR3 coding sequence is TGTGCCATCAGTGCGGGGGCAGGGGACCACGAGCAGTACTTC.

CDR3 in amino acids: CASSPADRAQPQHF. Here the CDR3 DNA reads TGTGCCAGCTCACCCGCCGACAGGGCTCAGCCCCAGCATTTT. V usage is TRBV18 and J usage is TRBJ1-5; 7 bases map to TRBD1. The germline CDR1 and CDR2 sequences are KGHSH and LQKENI. The CDR3 extends over 14 amino acids. V gave up 3 bases and J gave up 6 bases; unmatched junction bases: 5.

The count of this clone is one. The gene calls are TRBV9 and TRBJ2-1, with D maybe TRBD2 (6 bases). The CDR3 is made up of 18 amino acids. The germline V gene has CDR1 SGDLS and CDR2 YYNGEE. V lost 2 bases and J lost 0, with 18 bases in between. CDR3 nucleotide sequence: TGTGCCAGCAGCGTGCCCCAGTCTAGCGTTTCCTCCTACAATGAGCAGTTCTTC. Protein product: CASSVPQSSVSSYNEQFF. Full variable domain (missing parts from reference TRBV9 and TRBJ2-1): DSGVTQTPKHLITATGQRVTLRCSPRSGDLSVYWYQQSLDQGLQFLIQYYNGEERAKGNILERFSAQQFPDLHSELNLSSLELGDSALYFCASSVPQSSVSSYNEQFFGPGTRLTVL.

V gene TRBV30 combines with J gene TRBJ2-2, with D possibly matching TRBD2 (6 bases). Trimming shortened V by 3 bases and J by 4 bases, and 12 bases separated the two germline ends. The CDR3 length is 14 residues. Germline loops: CDR1 GTSNPN, CDR2 SVGIG (reference sequence). The CDR3 protein is CAWRVGGGTGELFF. The CDR3 DNA follows: TGTGCCTGGAGAGTCGGGGGTGGCACCGGGGAGCTGTTTTTT. Complete variable domain (other parts from reference TRBV30 and TRBJ2-2): SQTIHQWPATLVQPVGSPLSLECTVEGTSNPNLYWYRQAAGRGLQLLFYSVGIGQISSEVPQNLSASRPQDRQFILSSKKLLLSDSGFYLCAWRVGGGTGELFFGEGSRLTVL.

The rearrangement joins TRBV4-3 to TRBJ2-3; 10 positions agree with TRBD2. J gave up 5 bases and V 0 bases, and 8 bases lay outside the gene matches. Germline CDR1 is LGHNA and CDR2 is YSLEER. The CDR3 sequence is 17 residues long. This chain's CDR3 is CASSQELAGDPLDTQYF. The CDR3 DNA reads TGCGCCAGCAGCCAAGAGCTAGCGGGAGACCCTTTAGATACGCAGTATTTT.

The table lists this clone with a few counts. This sequence joins TRBV29-1 and TRBJ2-5; D ambiguous. The CDR3 is 11 residues long. Germline-derived CDR1 and CDR2 are SQVTM and ANQGSEA. DNA for the CDR3: TGCAGTGATCGACCCCAAGAGACCCAGTACTTC. This sequence encodes CSDRPQETQYF.

The rearrangement links TRBV23-1 to TRBJ2-7; possible D gene TRBD1, 6 bases. Being an ORF, TRBV23-1 has a function that is uncertain. Between the trimmed V and J ends, which lost 4 bases and 7 bases, there was a span of 20 bases. This CDR3 has 15 residues. The CDR3 sequence: CASSLNRDTWREQYF. The CDR3, as DNA: TGCGCCAGCAGTCTGAACCGGGACACCTGGAGGGAGCAGTACTTC.

For the CDR3, the DNA is TGCAGTCAAATCCGGGGCCTCGAGCAGTTCTTC. Translated, it gives CSQIRGLEQFF. This chain connects TRBV20-1 to TRBJ2-1; D might be TRBD1 or TRBD2, each matching 5 bases. The CDR3 is made up of 11 amino acids. Germline V CDR1 and CDR2: DFQATT, SNEGSKA (reference sequence). V was clipped by 8 bases and J by 10 bases, with 15 bases between them.